A selection of T cell receptor beta chains follows, all from one sample in a study of blood T cell repertoires in COVID-19. TCRdb keeps only in-frame clones here, not all; method: immunoSEQ multiplex PCR. The table shows about 100,000 clones, with 85% to 90% occurring only once. The sequenced material came from peripheral blood. These receptor sequences come from a human donor in a cohort sampled during active COVID-19. Both conserved end residues are part of each CDR3. The D gene is left open where the match is weak. For some rows the clone size is stated as once, few or many, or as a class when expanded; others skip it.

TRBJ2-7,TRBV5-8,-,-,CASSLRQAYEQYF,TGTGCCAGCAGCTTGAGACAGGCGTACGAGCAGTACTTC
TRBJ2-1,TRBV7-2,-,medium-sized,CASSPQPAGGQRFF,TGTGCCAGCAGCCCCCAACCTGCCGGGGGGCAACGATTCTTC
TRBJ2-1,TRBV11-2,TRBD2,-,CASSLGTSSEQFF,TGTGCCAGCAGCTTAGGGACTAGTAGTGAGCAGTTCTTC
TRBJ2-5,TRBV24-1,-,-,CATSDPAGAGETQYF,TGTGCCACCAGTGACCCCGCGGGGGCCGGCGAGACCCAGTACTTC
TRBJ1-4,TRBV25-1,-,-,CASSEQGPRKLFF,TGTGCCAGCAGTGAACAGGGGCCACGAAAACTGTTTTTT
TRBJ2-7,TRBV10-3,-,-,CAISDGFSYEQYF,TGTGCCATCAGTGACGGGTTCTCCTACGAGCAGTACTTC
TRBJ2-2,TRBV7-2,-,-,CASRGNGIYTGELFF,TGTGCCAGCAGAGGAAACGGGATTTACACCGGGGAGCTGTTTTTT
TRBJ2-3,TRBV19,-,-,CASSIDSGGGTDTQYF,TGTGCCAGTAGTATAGATAGCGGCGGGGGCACAGATACGCAGTATTTT
TRBJ2-1,TRBV2,-,-,CASKRPPYNEQFF,TGTGCCAGCAAGCGGCCCCCCTACAATGAGCAGTTCTTC
TRBJ2-3,TRBV5-1,TRBD2,few,CASSLTSGRSTDTQYF,TGCGCCAGCAGCTTGACCAGCGGGAGATCCACAGATACGCAGTATTTT
TRBJ1-1,TRBV6-2/TRBV6-3,-,-,CASSKGPEAFF,TGTGCCAGCAGTAAGGGGCCTGAAGCTTTCTTT
TRBJ2-1,TRBV2,TRBD2,-,CASRTASGVYNEQFF,TGTGCCAGCAGGACGGCTAGCGGGGTTTACAATGAGCAGTTCTTC
TRBJ2-1,TRBV7-6,TRBD2,few,CASSSPGGSSYNEQFF,TGTGCCAGCAGCTCCCCCGGCGGGAGCTCCTACAATGAGCAGTTCTTC
TRBJ2-1,TRBV10-2,TRBD2,-,CASSEKRGKGEQFF,TGCGCCAGCAGTGAAAAGCGGGGTAAGGGTGAGCAGTTCTTC
TRBJ2-7,TRBV27,-,-,CARRRGSPHRDEQYF,TGTGCTCGACGTCGGGGGTCCCCTCATAGGGACGAGCAGTACTTC
TRBJ1-1,TRBV19,-,-,CASTGNTEAFF,TGTGCCAGTACGGGGAACACTGAAGCTTTCTTT
TRBJ2-7,TRBV11-2,TRBD1,-,CASSFRGGPYEQYF,TGTGCCAGCAGCTTTCGAGGGGGCCCTTACGAGCAGTACTTC
TRBJ1-1,TRBV7-9,TRBD1,-,CASSHWDRLNTEAFF,TGTGCCAGCAGCCACTGGGACAGGTTGAACACTGAAGCTTTCTTT
TRBJ2-7,TRBV2,TRBD2,-,CASSALAGGISEQYF,TGTGCCAGCAGTGCCCTAGCGGGGGGGATCTCCGAGCAGTACTTC
TRBJ2-1,TRBV7-8,TRBD1,-,CASSYDRGNEQFF,TGTGCCAGCAGCTACGACAGGGGCAATGAGCAGTTCTTC